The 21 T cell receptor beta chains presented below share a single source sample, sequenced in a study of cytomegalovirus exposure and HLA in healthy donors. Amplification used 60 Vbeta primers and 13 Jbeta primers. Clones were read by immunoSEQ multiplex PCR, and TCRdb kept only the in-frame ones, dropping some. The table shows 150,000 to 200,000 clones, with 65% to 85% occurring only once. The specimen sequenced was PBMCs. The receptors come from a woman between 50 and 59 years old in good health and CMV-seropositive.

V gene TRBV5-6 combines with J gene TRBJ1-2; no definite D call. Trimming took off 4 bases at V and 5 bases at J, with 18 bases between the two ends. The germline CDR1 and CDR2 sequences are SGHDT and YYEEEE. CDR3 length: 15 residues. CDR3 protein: CASSPVAIPLYGYTF. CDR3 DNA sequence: TGTGCCAGCAGCCCGGTAGCTATCCCTTTATATGGCTACACCTTC.

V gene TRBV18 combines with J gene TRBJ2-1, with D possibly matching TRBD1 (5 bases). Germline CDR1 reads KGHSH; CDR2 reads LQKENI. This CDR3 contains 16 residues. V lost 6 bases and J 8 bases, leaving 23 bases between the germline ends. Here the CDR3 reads CASSRNRIAANDEQFF. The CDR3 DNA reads TGTGCCAGCTCTCGCAACAGGATTGCAGCTAACGATGAGCAGTTCTTC.

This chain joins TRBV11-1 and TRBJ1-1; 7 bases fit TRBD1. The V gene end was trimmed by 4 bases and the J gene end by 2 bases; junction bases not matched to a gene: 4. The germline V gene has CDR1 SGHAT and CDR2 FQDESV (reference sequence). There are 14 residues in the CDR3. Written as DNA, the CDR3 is TGTGCCAGCAGCTCTTACAGGGGCAACACTGAAGCTTTCTTT. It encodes CASSSYRGNTEAFF.

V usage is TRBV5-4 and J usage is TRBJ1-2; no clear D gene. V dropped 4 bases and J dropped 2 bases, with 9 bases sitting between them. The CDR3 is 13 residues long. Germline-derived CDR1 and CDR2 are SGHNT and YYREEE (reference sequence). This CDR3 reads CASSPTRNYGYTF. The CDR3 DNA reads TGTGCCAGCAGCCCGACAAGAAACTATGGCTACACCTTC.

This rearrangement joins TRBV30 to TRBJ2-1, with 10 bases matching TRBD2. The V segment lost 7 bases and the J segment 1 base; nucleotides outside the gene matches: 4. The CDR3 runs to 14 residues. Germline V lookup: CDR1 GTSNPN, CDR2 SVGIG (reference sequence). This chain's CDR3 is CAFKLAGSYNEQFF. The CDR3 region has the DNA TGTGCCTTTAAACTAGCGGGATCCTACAATGAGCAGTTCTTC.

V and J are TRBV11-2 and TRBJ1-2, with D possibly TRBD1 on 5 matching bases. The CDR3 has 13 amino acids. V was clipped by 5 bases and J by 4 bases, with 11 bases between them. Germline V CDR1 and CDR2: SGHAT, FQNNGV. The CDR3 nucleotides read TGTGCCAGCAGCCAGACAGTAAGCTATGGCTACACCTTC. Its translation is CASSQTVSYGYTF.

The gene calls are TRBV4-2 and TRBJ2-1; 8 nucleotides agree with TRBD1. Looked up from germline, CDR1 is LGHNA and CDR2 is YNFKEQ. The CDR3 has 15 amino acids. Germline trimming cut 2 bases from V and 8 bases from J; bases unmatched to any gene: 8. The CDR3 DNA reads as TGTGCCAGCAGCCAAAGAAACAGGGGGATCGATGAGCAGTTCTTC. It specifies CASSQRNRGIDEQFF.

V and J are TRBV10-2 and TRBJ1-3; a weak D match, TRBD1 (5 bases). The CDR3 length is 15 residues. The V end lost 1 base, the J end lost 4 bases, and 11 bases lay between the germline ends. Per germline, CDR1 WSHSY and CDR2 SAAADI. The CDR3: CASSEFQGGGNTIYF. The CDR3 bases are TGCGCCAGCAGTGAGTTCCAGGGAGGAGGAAACACCATATATTTT.

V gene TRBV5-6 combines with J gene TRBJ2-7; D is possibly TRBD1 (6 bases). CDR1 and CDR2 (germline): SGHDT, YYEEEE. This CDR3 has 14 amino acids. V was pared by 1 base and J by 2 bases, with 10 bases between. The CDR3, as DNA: TGTGCCAGCAGCTTGACAGGGTCCCCCTACGAGCAGTACTTC. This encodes CASSLTGSPYEQYF.

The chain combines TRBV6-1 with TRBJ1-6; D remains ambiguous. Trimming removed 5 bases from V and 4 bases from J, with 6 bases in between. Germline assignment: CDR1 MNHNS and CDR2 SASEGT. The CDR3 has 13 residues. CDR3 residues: CASSTDYNSPLHF. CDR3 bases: TGTGCCAGCAGTACTGATTATAATTCACCCCTCCACTTT.

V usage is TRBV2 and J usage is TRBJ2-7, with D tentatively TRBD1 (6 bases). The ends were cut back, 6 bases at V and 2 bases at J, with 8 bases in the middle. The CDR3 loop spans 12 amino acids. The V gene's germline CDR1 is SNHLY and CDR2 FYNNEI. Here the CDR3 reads CASSYRAYEQYF. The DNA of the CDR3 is TGTGCCAGCAGCTACAGGGCCTACGAGCAGTACTTC.

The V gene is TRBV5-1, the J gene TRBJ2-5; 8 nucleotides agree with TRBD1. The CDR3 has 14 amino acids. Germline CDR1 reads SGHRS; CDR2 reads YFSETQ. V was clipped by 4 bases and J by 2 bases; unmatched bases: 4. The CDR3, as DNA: TGCGCCAGCAGCGCGAGGACAGGGCAAGAGACCCAGTACTTC. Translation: CASSARTGQETQYF.

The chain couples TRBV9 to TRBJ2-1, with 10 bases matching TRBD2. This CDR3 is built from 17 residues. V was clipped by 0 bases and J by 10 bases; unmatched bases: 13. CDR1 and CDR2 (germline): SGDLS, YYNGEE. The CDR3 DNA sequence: TGTGCCAGCAGCGTAGGGCTTACTAGCGGGGCCCTCAGAGAGCAGTTCTTC. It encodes CASSVGLTSGALREQFF.

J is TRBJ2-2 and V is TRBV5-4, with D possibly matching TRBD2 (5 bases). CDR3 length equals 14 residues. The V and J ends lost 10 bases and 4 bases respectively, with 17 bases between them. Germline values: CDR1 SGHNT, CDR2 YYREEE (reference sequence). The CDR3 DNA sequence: TGTGCCGGGAGTACTCCTCCCTTCACCGGGGAGCTGTTTTTT. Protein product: CAGSTPPFTGELFF.

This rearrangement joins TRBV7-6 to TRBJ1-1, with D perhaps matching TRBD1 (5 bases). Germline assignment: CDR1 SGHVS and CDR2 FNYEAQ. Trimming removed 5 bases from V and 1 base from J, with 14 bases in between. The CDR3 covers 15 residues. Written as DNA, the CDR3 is TGTGCCAGCAGCCTCGGGGGACCTTCGAACACTGAAGCTTTCTTT. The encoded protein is CASSLGGPSNTEAFF.

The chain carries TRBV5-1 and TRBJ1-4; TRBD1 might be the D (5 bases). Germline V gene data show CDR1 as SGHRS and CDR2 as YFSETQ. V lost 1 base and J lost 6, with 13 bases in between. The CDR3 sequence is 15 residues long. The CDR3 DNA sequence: TGCGCCAGCAGCTTGATGGGGGGTACGGATGAAAAACTGTTTTTT. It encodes CASSLMGGTDEKLFF.

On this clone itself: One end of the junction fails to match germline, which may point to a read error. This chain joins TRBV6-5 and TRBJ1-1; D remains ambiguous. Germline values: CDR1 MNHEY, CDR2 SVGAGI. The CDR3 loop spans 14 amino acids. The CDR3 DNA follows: TGTGCCATCAGTGACTCGACACCTAACACTGAAGCTTTCTTT. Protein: CAISDSTPNTEAFF.

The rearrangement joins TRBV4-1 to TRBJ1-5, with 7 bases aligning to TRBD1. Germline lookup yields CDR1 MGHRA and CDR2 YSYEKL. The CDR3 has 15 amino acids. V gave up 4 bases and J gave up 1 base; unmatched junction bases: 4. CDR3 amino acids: CASSPYRGSNQPQHF. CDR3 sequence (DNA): TGCGCCAGCAGCCCCTACAGGGGAAGCAATCAGCCCCAGCATTTT.

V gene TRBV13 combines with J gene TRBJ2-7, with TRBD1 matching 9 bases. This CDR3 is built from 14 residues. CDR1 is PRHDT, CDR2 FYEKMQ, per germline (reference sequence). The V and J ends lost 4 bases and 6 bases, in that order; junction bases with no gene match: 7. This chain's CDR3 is CASSSRDREAEQYF. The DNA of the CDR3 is TGTGCCAGCAGCTCCCGGGACAGGGAGGCCGAGCAGTACTTC.

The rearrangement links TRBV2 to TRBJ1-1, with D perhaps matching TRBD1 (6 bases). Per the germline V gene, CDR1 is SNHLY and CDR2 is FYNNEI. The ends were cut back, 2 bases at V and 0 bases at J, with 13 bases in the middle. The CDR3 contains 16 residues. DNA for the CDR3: TGTGCCAGCAGTGAACAGGGGCCCAAACTGAACACTGAAGCTTTCTTT. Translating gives CASSEQGPKLNTEAFF.

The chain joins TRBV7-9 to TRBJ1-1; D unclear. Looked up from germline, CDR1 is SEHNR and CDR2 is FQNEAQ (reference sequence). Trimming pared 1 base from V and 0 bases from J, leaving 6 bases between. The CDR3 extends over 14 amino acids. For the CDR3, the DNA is TGTGCCAGCAGCTTAGTATATTTGAACACTGAAGCTTTCTTT. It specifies CASSLVYLNTEAFF.